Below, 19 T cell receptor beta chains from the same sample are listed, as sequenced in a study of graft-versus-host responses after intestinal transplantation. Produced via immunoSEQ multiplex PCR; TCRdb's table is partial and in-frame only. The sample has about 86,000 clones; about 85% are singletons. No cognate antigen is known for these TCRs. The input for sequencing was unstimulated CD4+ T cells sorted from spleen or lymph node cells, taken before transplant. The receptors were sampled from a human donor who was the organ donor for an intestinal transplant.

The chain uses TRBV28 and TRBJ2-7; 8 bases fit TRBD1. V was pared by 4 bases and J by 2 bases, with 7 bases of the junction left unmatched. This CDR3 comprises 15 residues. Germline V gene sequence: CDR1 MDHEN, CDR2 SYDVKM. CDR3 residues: CASSSDRVPPYEQYF. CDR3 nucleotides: TGTGCCAGCAGTTCGGACAGGGTTCCCCCCTACGAGCAGTACTTC. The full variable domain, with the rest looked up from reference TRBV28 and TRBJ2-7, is DVKVTQSSRYLVKRTGEKVFLECVQDMDHENMFWYRQDPGLGLRLIYFSYDVKMKEKGDIPEGYSVSREKKERFSLILESASTNQTSMYLCASSSDRVPPYEQYFGPGTRLTVT.

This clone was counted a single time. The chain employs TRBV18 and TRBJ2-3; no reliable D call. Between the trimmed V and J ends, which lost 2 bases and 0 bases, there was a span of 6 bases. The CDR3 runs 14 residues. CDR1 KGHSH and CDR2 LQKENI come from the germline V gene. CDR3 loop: CASSPMRSTDTQYF. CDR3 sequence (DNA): TGTGCCAGCTCACCAATGCGGAGCACAGATACGCAGTATTTT.

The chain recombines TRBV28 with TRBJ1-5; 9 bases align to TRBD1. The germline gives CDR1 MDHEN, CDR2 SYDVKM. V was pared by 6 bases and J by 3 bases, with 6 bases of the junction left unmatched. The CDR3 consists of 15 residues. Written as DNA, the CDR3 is TGTGCCAGCAGCCTGGACAGGGGCATCAATCAGCCCCAGCATTTT. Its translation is CASSLDRGINQPQHF.

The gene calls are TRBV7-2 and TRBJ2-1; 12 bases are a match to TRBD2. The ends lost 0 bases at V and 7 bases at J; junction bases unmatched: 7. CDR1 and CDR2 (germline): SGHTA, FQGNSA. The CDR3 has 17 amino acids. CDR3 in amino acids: CASSLASLAGGLNEQFF. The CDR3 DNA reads TGTGCCAGCAGCTTAGCGAGCCTAGCGGGAGGGCTGAATGAGCAGTTCTTC.

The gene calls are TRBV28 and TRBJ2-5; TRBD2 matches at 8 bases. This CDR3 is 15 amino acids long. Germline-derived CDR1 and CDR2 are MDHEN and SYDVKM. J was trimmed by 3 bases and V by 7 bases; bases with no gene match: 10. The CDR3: CASIGGGGPKETQYF. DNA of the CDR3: TGTGCCAGCATCGGGGGGGGCGGGCCAAAAGAGACCCAGTACTTC.

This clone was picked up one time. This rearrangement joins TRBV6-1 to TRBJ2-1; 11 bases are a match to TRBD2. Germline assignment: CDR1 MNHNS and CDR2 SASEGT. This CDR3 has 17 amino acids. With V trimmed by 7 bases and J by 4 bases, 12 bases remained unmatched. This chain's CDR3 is CASTDPRGLAVYNEQFF. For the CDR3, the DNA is TGTGCCAGCACTGACCCGCGGGGACTAGCGGTATACAATGAGCAGTTCTTC.

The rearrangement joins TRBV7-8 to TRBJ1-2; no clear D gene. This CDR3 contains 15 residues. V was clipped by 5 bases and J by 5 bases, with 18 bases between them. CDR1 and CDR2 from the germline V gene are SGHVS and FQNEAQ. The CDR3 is CASSPQARAGYGYTF. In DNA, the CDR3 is TGTGCCAGCAGCCCGCAGGCTAGGGCGGGGTATGGCTACACCTTC.

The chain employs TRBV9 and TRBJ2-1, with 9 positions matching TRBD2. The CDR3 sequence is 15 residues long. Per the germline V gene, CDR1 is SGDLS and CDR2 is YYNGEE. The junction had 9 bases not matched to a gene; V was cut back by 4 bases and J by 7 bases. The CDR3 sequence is CASSPRVAGVNEQFF. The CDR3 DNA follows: TGTGCCAGCAGCCCCCGGGTAGCGGGGGTGAATGAGCAGTTCTTC.

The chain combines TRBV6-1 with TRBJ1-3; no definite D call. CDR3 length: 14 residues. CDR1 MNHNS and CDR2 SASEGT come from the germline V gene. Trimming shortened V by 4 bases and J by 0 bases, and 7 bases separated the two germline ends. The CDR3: CASSVSHSGNTIYF. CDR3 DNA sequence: TGTGCCAGCAGTGTGAGTCACTCTGGAAACACCATATATTTT.

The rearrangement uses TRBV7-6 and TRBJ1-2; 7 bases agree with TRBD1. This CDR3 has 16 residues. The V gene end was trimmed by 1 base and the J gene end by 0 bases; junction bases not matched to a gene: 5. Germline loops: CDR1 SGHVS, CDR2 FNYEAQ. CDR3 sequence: CASSLGQGGPNYGYTF. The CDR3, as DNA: TGTGCCAGCAGCTTAGGACAGGGTGGCCCTAACTATGGCTACACCTTC. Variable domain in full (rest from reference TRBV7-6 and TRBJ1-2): GAGVSQSPRYKVTKRGQDVALRCDPISGHVSLYWYRQALGQGPEFLTYFNYEAQQDKSGLPNDRFSAERPEGSISTLTIQRTEQRDSAMYRCASSLGQGGPNYGYTFGSGTRLTVV.

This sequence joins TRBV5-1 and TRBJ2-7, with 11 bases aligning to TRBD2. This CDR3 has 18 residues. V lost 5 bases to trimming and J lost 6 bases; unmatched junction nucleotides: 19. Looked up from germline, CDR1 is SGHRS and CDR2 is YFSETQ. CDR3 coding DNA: TGCGCCAGCAGAGAAGGGAGCCTAGCGGGAGGTTGGGCCTCCGAGCAGTACTTC. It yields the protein CASREGSLAGGWASEQYF.

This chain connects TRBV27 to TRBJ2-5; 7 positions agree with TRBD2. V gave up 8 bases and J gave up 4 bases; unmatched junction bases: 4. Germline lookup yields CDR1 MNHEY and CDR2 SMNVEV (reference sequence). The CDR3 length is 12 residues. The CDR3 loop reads CASGGRGETQYF. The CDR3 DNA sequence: TGTGCCAGCGGGGGGAGGGGAGAGACCCAGTACTTC.

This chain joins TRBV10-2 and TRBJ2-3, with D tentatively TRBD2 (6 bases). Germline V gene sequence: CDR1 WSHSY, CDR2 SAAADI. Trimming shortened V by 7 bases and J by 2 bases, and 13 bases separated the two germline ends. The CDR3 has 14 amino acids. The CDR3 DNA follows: TGCGCCAGCAATCCGGGGAGGTTCACAGATACGCAGTATTTT. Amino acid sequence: CASNPGRFTDTQYF.

The CDR3 here is CASSFGDRDYNEQFF. As DNA, the CDR3 is TGTGCCAGCAGCTTTGGGGACAGAGATTACAATGAGCAGTTCTTC. J is TRBJ2-1 and V is TRBV7-9, with 7 bases lining up with TRBD1. Germline V gene sequence: CDR1 SEHNR, CDR2 FQNEAQ (reference sequence). This CDR3 region has 15 residues. V shed 3 bases, J shed 4 bases, and the junction held 6 bases outside the gene matches.

The CDR3 nucleotides are TGCGCCCACGGGAAAAATGGCTACACCTTC. It yields the protein CAHGKNGYTF. J is TRBJ1-2 and V is TRBV5-1, with D unresolved. V was cut by 10 bases and J by 6 bases, with 10 bases left in between. The length of the CDR3 is 10 residues. The V gene's germline CDR1 is SGHRS and CDR2 YFSETQ.

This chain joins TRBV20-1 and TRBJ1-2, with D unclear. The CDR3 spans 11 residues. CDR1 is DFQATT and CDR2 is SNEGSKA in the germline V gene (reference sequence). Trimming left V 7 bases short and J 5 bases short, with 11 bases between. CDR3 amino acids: CSVGRGYGYTF. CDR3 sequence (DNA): TGCAGTGTGGGCCGGGGATATGGCTACACCTTC.

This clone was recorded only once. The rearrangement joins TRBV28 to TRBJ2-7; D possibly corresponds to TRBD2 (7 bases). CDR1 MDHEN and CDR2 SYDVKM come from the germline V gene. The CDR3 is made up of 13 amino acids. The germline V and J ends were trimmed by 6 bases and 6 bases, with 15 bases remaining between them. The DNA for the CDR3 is TGTGCCAGCAGGGACCCGGGGGGCCGCGAGCAGTACTTC. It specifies CASRDPGGREQYF.

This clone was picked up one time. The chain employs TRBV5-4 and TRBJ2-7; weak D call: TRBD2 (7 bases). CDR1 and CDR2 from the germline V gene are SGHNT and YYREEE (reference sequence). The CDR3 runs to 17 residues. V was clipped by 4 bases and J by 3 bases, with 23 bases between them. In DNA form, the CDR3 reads TGTGCCAGCAGCAGCCGAGGGGGGGGCCGTATGAACTACGAGCAGTACTTC. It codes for CASSSRGGGRMNYEQYF.

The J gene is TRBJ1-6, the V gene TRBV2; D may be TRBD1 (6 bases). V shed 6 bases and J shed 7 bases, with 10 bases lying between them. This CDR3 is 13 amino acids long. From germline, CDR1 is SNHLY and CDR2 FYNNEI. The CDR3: CASRDRGNSPLHF. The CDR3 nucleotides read TGTGCCAGCAGGGACAGAGGGAATTCACCCCTCCACTTT.